This T cell receptor beta chain was recovered during a study of CD8+CD57+ T cells in acquired aplastic anemia. The CDR3 runs to 14 residues. Germline V gives CDR1 SEHNR, CDR2 FQNEAQ (reference sequence). V shed 5 bases, J shed 12 bases, and the junction held 11 bases outside the gene matches. Both TCR beta VDJ combination and CDR3 sequence profiling were carried out. Genomic DNA was the template for this profiling. TCRdb called the reads again in MiXCR, with one record for every CDR3 protein. Here the sample spans around 200,000 distinct CDR3 sequences, under 55% being singletons. Whoever was chosen for sequencing had shown CD8+CD57+ cell expansion by flow cytometry.

The chain has TRBV7-9 and TRBJ1-4; 8 bases align to TRBD1. This TCR came from a human donor with aplastic anemia. The source material was sorted CD4+, CD8+, or CD8+CD57+ T cells (not recorded which) from PBMCs. CDR3 loop: CASSIRDRRDELFF. DNA of the CDR3: TGTGCCAGCAGCATCCGGGACAGGAGGGACGAACTGTTTTTT. Supplemented by reference TRBV7-9 and TRBJ1-4, the full variable domain reads DTGVSQNPRHKITKRGQNVTFRCDPISEHNRLYWYRQTLGQGPEFLTYFQNEAQLEKSRLLSDRFSAERPKGSFSTLEIQRTEQGDSAMYLCASSIRDRRDELFFGSGTQLSVL.